The 8 T cell receptor beta chains listed next were all sequenced from one sample in a study of glioma-infiltrating T cells. The iRepertoire nested amplicon-rescue multiplex PCR amplified TCR alpha and beta CDR3s from RNA. Each CDR3 protein gets one entry after TCRdb re-called the multiplex PCR reads with MiXCR. The sample shows under 20,000 distinct CDR3 sequences, roughly 50% of them seen only once. Sequencing was done on a sample of glioma tissue, nonneoplastic brain tissue, or PBMCs (not recorded which). The receptors stem from a human donor with low-grade glioma or glioblastoma, undergoing nonglioma brain surgery, or in good health (not recorded which).

The chain has TRBV20-1 and TRBJ1-2, with D possibly being TRBD1 (5 bases). Germline V gives CDR1 DFQATT, CDR2 SNEGSKA (reference sequence). The CDR3 consists of 13 residues. V lost 1 base, J lost 3 bases, and 9 bases lay in between. The CDR3, as DNA: TGCAGTGCTAGAGTTTCACAGGACTATGGCTACACCTTC. Its translation: CSARVSQDYGYTF.

This clonotype was observed a handful of times. J is TRBJ2-5 and V is TRBV20-1; 8 nucleotides match TRBD1. Germline V lookup: CDR1 DFQATT, CDR2 SNEGSKA (reference sequence). This CDR3 contains 15 residues. With 0 bases clipped from V and 3 bases from J, the junction kept 6 bases outside the gene matches. The CDR3 region has the DNA TGCAGTGCTAGAGATCTGGGACAGGCTGAAGAGACCCAGTACTTC. Encoded protein: CSARDLGQAEETQYF.

The V call is TRBV30, the J call TRBJ2-7, with D possibly being TRBD1 (5 bases). Trimming stripped 8 bases from V and 6 bases from J, with 20 bases between. CDR1 is GTSNPN and CDR2 is SVGIG in the germline V gene (reference sequence). This CDR3 is 13 amino acids long. The CDR3 protein is CASSASERGEQYF. The CDR3 DNA reads as TGTGCCAGTTCCGCCAGCGAAAGGGGCGAGCAGTACTTC.

The chain combines TRBV7-3 with TRBJ1-1, with D possibly being TRBD1 (5 bases). CDR1 SGHTA and CDR2 FQGTGA come from the germline V gene. The CDR3 loop spans 15 amino acids. V lost 5 bases, J lost 0 bases, and 13 bases lay in between. Here the CDR3 reads CASSPDGALNTEAFF. The CDR3 DNA sequence: TGTGCCAGCAGCCCGGACGGGGCTTTGAACACTGAAGCTTTCTTT.

This rearrangement joins TRBV20-1 to TRBJ1-1; no reliable D call. CDR1 is DFQATT and CDR2 is SNEGSKA in the germline V gene (reference sequence). V was shortened by 5 bases and J by 7 bases, with 11 bases between the two germline ends. The CDR3 runs to 11 residues. CDR3 region: CSAGDIYEAFF. The CDR3 bases are TGCAGTGCTGGGGATATTTATGAAGCTTTCTTT.

A few counts support this clonotype. The chain has TRBV27 and TRBJ1-5; D possibly corresponds to TRBD1 (5 bases). Trimming took 8 bases from V and 10 from J, leaving 18 bases between them. The CDR3 runs 13 residues. From germline, CDR1 is MNHEY and CDR2 SMNVEV (reference sequence). The CDR3: CASAWDALNPQHF. CDR3 DNA: TGTGCCAGCGCGTGGGACGCGTTAAATCCCCAGCATTTT.

This clonotype occurred a few times. The J gene is TRBJ1-2, the V gene TRBV28; TRBD1 is a possible D gene (6 bases). Trimming left V 2 bases short and J 7 bases short, with 11 bases between. This CDR3 spans 13 amino acids. Per germline, CDR1 MDHEN and CDR2 SYDVKM. The CDR3 sequence is CASSLARGSGYTF. The CDR3, as DNA: TGTGCCAGCAGTTTAGCCAGGGGAAGTGGCTACACCTTC.

In this sample, this clonotype turned up many times. The chain is built from TRBV4-3 and TRBJ2-4; D is ambiguous. The CDR3 length is 13 residues. Trimming removed 1 base from V and 9 bases from J, with 10 bases in between. Germline CDR1 reads LGHNA; CDR2 reads YSLEER. For the CDR3, the DNA is TGCGCCAGCAGCCAAGGAATGGAGAGCATTCAGTACTTC. This sequence encodes CASSQGMESIQYF.